This T cell receptor (beta chain) was retrieved from a study of OX40 agonist ivuxolimab in advanced cancers. General study results and limits: Dose levels from 0.1 to 3.0 mg/kg saw CD4+ and CD8+ blood T cells expand clonally by week 6.

This clone was detected once. The antigen is unknown. The CDR3 consists of 12 residues. The germline V and J ends were trimmed by 5 bases and 0 bases, with 5 bases remaining between them. The germline V gene has CDR1 SGHDT and CDR2 YYEEEE. The method was immunoSEQ multiplex PCR; TCRdb's version includes in-frame clones alone and lacks a portion of them. The table has about 48,000 clones, around nine tenths seen once; the top ten hold around 2%. The sample was CD4+ or CD8+ T cells sorted from blood, taken in a trial of the OX40 agonist ivuxolimab. The rearrangement joins TRBV5-6 to TRBJ1-1; D uncertain. The clonotype originates from an adult with an advanced solid tumor such as melanoma, head and neck, liver or kidney cancer. Here the CDR3 reads CASSIMNTEAFF. The CDR3 DNA sequence: TGTGCCAGCAGTATAATGAACACTGAAGCTTTCTTT.